Below are 28 T cell receptor beta chains sequenced from a single sample in a study of glioma-infiltrating T cells. Using RNA template, CDR3s of TCR alpha and beta were amplified with iRepertoire arm-PCR. Using its own MiXCR run on the multiplex PCR reads, TCRdb lists one record per CDR3 protein. The sample lists 100,000 to 150,000 distinct CDR3 sequences; approximately 24% were seen once. Sequencing used glioma tissue, nonneoplastic brain tissue, or PBMCs (not recorded which). These receptor sequences come from a human donor with low-grade glioma or glioblastoma, undergoing nonglioma brain surgery, or in good health (not recorded which).

This clonotype was observed a handful of times. The rearrangement links TRBV20-1 to TRBJ2-7; perhaps TRBD1 as D (6 bases). Germline V gives CDR1 DFQATT, CDR2 SNEGSKA (reference sequence). CDR3 length equals 12 residues. V was pared by 3 bases and J by 3 bases, with 9 bases between. The CDR3 bases are TGCAGTGCTAGTCTACAGGGCTACGAGCAGTACGTC. It yields the protein CSASLQGYEQYV.

This sequence joins TRBV12-3 or TRBV12-4 and TRBJ2-1, with a weak D call TRBD2 (5 bases). The ends were cut back, 2 bases at V and 10 bases at J, with 12 bases in the middle. The CDR3 runs 13 residues. The CDR3 spells CASSLSGFAEQFF. The CDR3 bases are TGTGCCAGCAGTTTATCGGGGTTCGCCGAGCAGTTCTTC.

This clonotype was seen a handful of times. The V gene is TRBV7-8, the J gene TRBJ2-7; no clear D gene. CDR3 length: 13 amino acids. The V and J ends lost 6 bases and 9 bases respectively, with 18 bases between them. Looked up from germline, CDR1 is SGHVS and CDR2 is FQNEAQ. The CDR3 DNA reads TGTGCCAGCAGTTCTCCCGGCGTGATCGCGCAGTACGTC. Its protein is CASSSPGVIAQYV.

This clonotype showed up many times. The chain employs TRBV6-1 and TRBJ1-5, with unresolved D. This CDR3 region has 12 residues. Germline V CDR1 and CDR2: MNHNS, SASEGT. Trimming removed 5 bases from V and 2 bases from J, with 4 bases in between. In DNA form, the CDR3 reads TGTGCCAGCAGTTCCGGCAATCAGCCCCAGCATTTT. Its protein is CASSSGNQPQHF.

In nucleotides, the CDR3 is TGTGCCAGCAGCTTAGCGGGGGACGACACAGATACGCAGTATTTT. It translates to CASSLAGDDTDTQYF. The chain employs TRBV7-9 and TRBJ2-3; D is possibly TRBD1 or TRBD2 (5 bases each). Looked up from germline, CDR1 is SEHNR and CDR2 is FQNEAQ (reference sequence). The CDR3 loop spans 15 amino acids. V lost 0 bases and J lost 2, with 9 bases in between. Together with reference TRBV7-9 and TRBJ2-3, the CDR3 gives the full variable domain: DTGVSQNPRHKITKRGQNVTFRCDPISEHNRLYWYRQTLGQGPEFLTYFQNEAQLEKSRLLSDRFSAERPKGSFSTLEIQRTEQGDSAMYLCASSLAGDDTDTQYFGPGTRLTVL.

This clonotype showed up many times. V and J are TRBV20-1 and TRBJ1-5, with D uncertain. This CDR3 comprises 16 residues. Per germline, CDR1 DFQATT and CDR2 SNEGSKA (reference sequence). V shed 3 bases and J shed 7 bases, with 22 bases lying between them. CDR3 residues: CSASLQYTVGNQPQHF. DNA of the CDR3: TGCAGTGCTAGCCTTCAATACACGGTCGGTAACCAGCCCCAGCATTTT.

This clonotype has ten or more counts. V is TRBV6-1 and J is TRBJ2-1; D might be TRBD1 (5 bases). Trimming pared 10 bases from V and 8 bases from J, leaving 21 bases between. The CDR3 is 14 residues long. Germline V CDR1 and CDR2: MNHNS, SASEGT. This chain's CDR3 is CAIRRSRAKDEQFF. The CDR3, as DNA: TGTGCCATCCGACGTTCCAGGGCTAAGGATGAGCAGTTCTTC.

The table lists this clonotype with many counts. The J gene is TRBJ2-7, the V gene TRBV12-3 or TRBV12-4, with D hard to call. V was pared by 5 bases and J by 3 bases, with 11 bases between. The CDR3 loop spans 13 amino acids. The chain's CDR3 is CASSMWNLYEQYV. CDR3 sequence (DNA): TGTGCCAGCAGTATGTGGAACCTCTACGAGCAGTACGTC.

This clonotype was detected only once. The rearrangement uses TRBV19 and TRBJ1-6; 9 bases line up with TRBD1. The CDR3 length is 16 residues. Per the germline V gene, CDR1 is LNHDA and CDR2 is SQIVND (reference sequence). The ends lost 11 bases at V and 5 bases at J; junction bases unmatched: 13. CDR3 DNA: TGTGCCTGTGCGTTCCACCGGGACAGGGATAATTCACCCCTCCACTTT. This gives the protein CACAFHRDRDNSPLHF.

The J gene is TRBJ1-4, the V gene TRBV27; tentative D call: TRBD1 (5 bases). Germline V lookup: CDR1 MNHEY, CDR2 SMNVEV (reference sequence). CDR3 length: 15 amino acids. Deletions cut 4 bases from V and 6 bases from J, with 15 bases between. The CDR3 DNA sequence: TGTGCCAGCAGTTCGCAACGGGGCGGATATGAAAAACTGTTTTTT. The encoded protein is CASSSQRGGYEKLFF. Complete variable domain (other parts from reference TRBV27 and TRBJ1-4): EAQVTQNPRYLITVTGKKLTVTCSQNMNHEYMSWYRQDPGLGLRQIYYSMNVEVTDKGDVPEGYKVSRKEKRNFPLILESPSPNQTSLYFCASSSQRGGYEKLFFGSGTQLSVL.

The V call is TRBV11-3, the J call TRBJ2-2, with no clear D. CDR1 is SGHNT, CDR2 YENEEA, per germline. The CDR3 has 14 amino acids. V was cut by 0 bases and J by 5 bases, with 7 bases left in between. CDR3 amino acids: CASSLDIGTGELFF. CDR3 sequence (DNA): TGTGCCAGCAGCTTAGATATAGGAACCGGGGAGCTGTTTTTT.

This clonotype was found a few times. V is TRBV6-1 and J is TRBJ2-7; a weak D match, TRBD2 (5 bases). Germline loops: CDR1 MNHNS, CDR2 SASEGT. This CDR3 comprises 14 residues. Trimming shortened V by 5 bases and J by 6 bases, and 17 bases separated the two germline ends. The CDR3: CASSPLGSGGEQYV. DNA for the CDR3: TGTGCCAGCAGTCCCCTAGGGAGCGGTGGCGAGCAGTACGTC.

This clonotype was picked up one time. This chain joins TRBV19 and TRBJ2-7; 7 nucleotides line up with TRBD1. The germline V gene has CDR1 LNHDA and CDR2 SQIVND (reference sequence). The CDR3 is made up of 15 amino acids. CDR3 coding DNA: TGTGCCAGTAGACCCTGGACAGGCAGCTCCTACGAGCAGTGCGTC. Protein: CASRPWTGSSYEQCV.

This clonotype has only a few counts. An end of the junction differs from the germline gene, which may be a read error. This chain connects TRBV11-3 to TRBJ1-1; D not certain. The germline V gene encodes CDR1 SGHNT and CDR2 YENEEA. There are 15 residues in the CDR3. CDR3 sequence reads: CASSLESQQNAEAFF. CDR3 coding DNA: TGTGCCAGCAGCTTAGAGTCCCAACAGAACGCTGAAGCTTTCTTT. The full variable domain, rest sourced from reference TRBV11-3 and TRBJ1-1, is EAGVVQSPRYKIIEKKQPVAFWCNPISGHNTLYWYLQNLGQGPELLIRYENEEAVDDSQLPKDRFSAERLKGVDSTLKIQPAELGDSAVYLCASSLESQQNAEAFFGQGTRLTVV.

This clonotype was counted ten times or more. The rearrangement links TRBV28 to TRBJ2-7; D gene uncertain. The V gene's germline CDR1 is MDHEN and CDR2 SYDVKM. CDR3 length equals 12 residues. Trimming left V 6 bases short and J 5 bases short, with 11 bases between. DNA for the CDR3: TGTGCCAGCAGACGTGGACGGGACGAGCAGTACGTC. Translated, it gives CASRRGRDEQYV.

V gene TRBV28 combines with J gene TRBJ1-3; D gene ambiguous. V was cut by 3 bases and J by 0 bases, with 3 bases left in between. The length of the CDR3 is 13 residues. Looked up from germline, CDR1 is MDHEN and CDR2 is SYDVKM. CDR3 coding DNA: TGTGCCAGCAGTTTCTTCTCTGGAAACACCATATATTTT. This translates into CASSFFSGNTIYF.

Ten or more counts support this clonotype. The chain employs TRBV15 and TRBJ2-1; TRBD1 might be the D (6 bases). Germline V gene sequence: CDR1 LNHNV, CDR2 YYDKDF (reference sequence). The CDR3 totals 15 residues. Trimming removed 2 bases from V and 5 bases from J, with 13 bases in between. The CDR3 DNA is TGTGCCACCAGCAGACCCCAGGGGTTCCACAATGAGCAGTTCTTC. Translated, it gives CATSRPQGFHNEQFF.

This clonotype appeared a few times. As DNA, the CDR3 is TGCGCCAGCAGCCACAGTCCCGGGTTAGAGGGGAACAATGAGCAGTTCTTC. It translates to CASSHSPGLEGNNEQFF. This chain joins TRBV4-1 and TRBJ2-1; D tentatively reads TRBD1 or TRBD2 (5 bases each). The germline CDR1 and CDR2 sequences are MGHRA and YSYEKL. CDR3 length: 17 residues. V was shortened by 3 bases and J by 5 bases, with 20 bases between the two germline ends.

Details on this clonotype: A much bigger clone sits one base away, suggesting this may be a read error. This CDR3 is CASSHGLAGRETQYF. The CDR3 DNA reads TGTGCCAGCAGCCACGGACTAGCGGGGCGTGAGACCCAGTACTTC. V usage is TRBV6-5 and J usage is TRBJ2-5; 12 positions match TRBD2. This CDR3 contains 15 residues. Germline V gene lookup returns CDR1 MNHEY and CDR2 SVGAGI. With 6 bases clipped from V and 5 bases from J, the junction kept 7 bases outside the gene matches.

Of note for this clonotype: This clone may be a read error of a much larger clone one base away. The chain has TRBV12-3 or TRBV12-4 and TRBJ2-3; D unresolved. This CDR3 is 12 amino acids long. Trimming cost V 4 bases and J 2 bases, with 4 bases left between them. The DNA of the CDR3 is TGTGCCAGCAGTTCTATCACAGATACGCAGTATTTT. Residues: CASSSITDTQYF.

This clonotype came up many times. This rearrangement joins TRBV25-1 to TRBJ2-1, with TRBD2 matching 7 bases. This CDR3 has 16 amino acids. Germline V gene data show CDR1 as MGHDK and CDR2 as SYGVNS. Trimming removed 1 base from V and 0 bases from J; junction bases left unmatched: 3. Here the CDR3 reads CASSESTGGSYNEQFF. The CDR3 coding sequence is TGTGCCAGCAGTGAATCCACGGGGGGCTCCTACAATGAGCAGTTCTTC.

The chain is built from TRBV6-1 and TRBJ2-1; D possibly uses TRBD1 or TRBD2 (6 bases each). CDR1 is MNHNS and CDR2 is SASEGT in the germline V gene. The germline V and J ends were trimmed by 6 bases and 4 bases, with 16 bases remaining between them. There are 15 residues in the CDR3. The CDR3 loop reads CASSLGGRIYNEQFF. CDR3 sequence (DNA): TGTGCCAGCAGCCTGGGGGGCCGAATTTACAATGAGCAGTTCTTC.

This clonotype was picked up many times. The chain has TRBV7-2 and TRBJ1-5; D is unresolved. This CDR3 spans 15 amino acids. Deletions cut 5 bases from V and 0 bases from J, with 11 bases between. Germline V gives CDR1 SGHTA, CDR2 FQGNSA. The CDR3, as DNA: TGTGCCAGCAGCCTGACGGTTTATAGCAATCAGCCCCAGCATTTT. Residues: CASSLTVYSNQPQHF.

This clonotype has only a few counts. The chain has TRBV7-3 and TRBJ2-3; TRBD2 aligns across 7 bases. Trimming removed 5 bases from V and 14 bases from J; junction bases left unmatched: 10. Looked up from germline, CDR1 is SGHTA and CDR2 is FQGTGA. CDR3 length: 12 amino acids. The DNA of the CDR3 is TGTGCCAGCAGCGACCCGGGACTACCCCCGTATTTT. This encodes CASSDPGLPPYF.

In its sample, this clonotype was seen a few times. This chain connects TRBV12-3 or TRBV12-4 to TRBJ1-1; the match to TRBD1 covers 8 bases. The CDR3 is 15 residues long. V lost 5 bases to trimming and J lost 5 bases; unmatched junction nucleotides: 10. CDR3 sequence (DNA): TGTGCCAGCAGTCGACAGGGGCCCGGGGGGACTGAAGCTTTCTTT. This translates into CASSRQGPGGTEAFF.

This chain connects TRBV6-1 to TRBJ2-7; D may correspond to TRBD1 or TRBD2 (5 bases each). Trimming took off 7 bases at V and 3 bases at J, with 13 bases between the two ends. This CDR3 is 13 amino acids long. Germline CDR1 is MNHNS and CDR2 is SASEGT. The chain's CDR3 is CASITGGLYEQYV. CDR3 nucleotide sequence: TGTGCCAGCATTACAGGAGGACTCTACGAGCAGTACGTC.

As regards this clonotype: A much larger clone lies a single base off, so this may be a read error. The chain links TRBV20-1 to TRBJ2-5; D unclear. The CDR3 has 10 amino acids. Trimming shortened V by 5 bases and J by 9 bases, and 10 bases separated the two germline ends. Germline V gives CDR1 DFQATT, CDR2 SNEGSKA (reference sequence). As DNA, the CDR3 is TGCAGTGCTGTAGCTGAGGCCCAGTACTTC. This encodes CSAVAEAQYF.

There are a few counts of this clonotype. The chain has TRBV18 and TRBJ1-6; TRBD1 might be the D (5 bases). The V end lost 3 bases, the J end lost 10 bases, and 10 bases lay between the germline ends. Germline values: CDR1 KGHSH, CDR2 LQKENI. The CDR3 is 13 residues long. CDR3 sequence reads: CASSPRWGSPLHF. The CDR3 DNA follows: TGTGCCAGCTCACCGAGATGGGGGTCACCCCTCCACTTT.